The 10 T cell receptor beta chains given below trace back to one sample, sequenced in a study of brain metastases from non-small cell lung cancer (dated by TCRdb to about 2019). The library was produced with the immunoSEQ multiplex PCR assay. The table comes from immuneACCESS by way of TCRdb, which keeps in-frame sequences with V and J called. Part of the clones is missing from these tables; in studies checked, under half for an unresolved V gene and the rest for unknown reasons. Recorded for this sample are about 2,500 clones; 70% to 85% of them occurred a single time. Around two fifths of the sample rests with the top ten. The sample comprised tissue from a brain metastasis. The cell subset or site label on this specimen signifies: resected brain metastasis paired with primary lung tumor. All receptors come from a donor aged 40 or over with non-small cell lung cancer.

The J gene is TRBJ2-3, the V gene TRBV7-3; D is unclear. The germline gives CDR1 SGHTA, CDR2 FQGTGA. Deletions cut 2 bases from V and 0 bases from J, with 6 bases between. CDR3 length: 14 amino acids. The CDR3 loop reads CASSLVGSTDTQYF. The CDR3 DNA reads as TGTGCCAGCAGCTTAGTCGGGAGCACAGATACGCAGTATTTT.

A word on this clone: Germline is not matched at one junction end, which may reflect a read error. The J gene is TRBJ1-2, the V gene TRBV19, with D uncertain. The CDR3 is 10 residues long. Germline-derived CDR1 and CDR2 are LNHDA and SQIVND (reference sequence). The CDR3 loop reads CASSFYGYIF. Written as DNA, the CDR3 is TGTGCCAGTTCCTTTTATGGCTACATCTTC.

V is TRBV27 and J is TRBJ1-5; D perhaps matches TRBD1 (5 bases). This CDR3 is built from 16 residues. The V gene lost 2 bases and the J gene lost 2 bases, with 13 bases spanning the gap. Germline CDR1 MNHEY, CDR2 SMNVEV (reference sequence). The CDR3, as DNA: TGTGCCAGCAGTTTACTGGGGGGGGGTGGCAATCAGCCCCAGCATTTT. As protein: CASSLLGGGGNQPQHF.

V usage is TRBV2 and J usage is TRBJ2-7; no firm D call. Germline loops: CDR1 SNHLY, CDR2 FYNNEI. With 3 bases removed from V and 6 bases from J, the gap between germline ends came to 3 bases. The CDR3 covers 10 residues. CDR3 sequence (DNA): TGTGCCAGCAGTGAGAGCGAGCAGTACTTC. Residues: CASSESEQYF.

The chain carries TRBV5-6 and TRBJ1-6; D is possibly TRBD1 (5 bases). V lost 4 bases to trimming and J lost 7 bases, with 21 bases between them. Germline loops: CDR1 SGHDT, CDR2 YYEEEE. This CDR3 is 17 amino acids long. CDR3 protein: CASSPTTAPGPNSPLHF. The CDR3 DNA reads as TGTGCCAGCAGCCCTACTACAGCGCCGGGACCCAATTCACCCCTCCACTTT.

This clone was observed a handful of times. The gene calls are TRBV28 and TRBJ2-2; 11 bases match TRBD2. With 9 bases clipped from V and 5 bases from J, the junction kept 20 bases outside the gene matches. The CDR3 consists of 19 residues. Germline values: CDR1 MDHEN, CDR2 SYDVKM. CDR3 sequence reads: CARIQFPSLAGADTGELFF. DNA for the CDR3: TGTGCCAGGATACAGTTTCCCTCACTAGCGGGAGCCGATACCGGGGAGCTGTTTTTT. The full variable domain, rest sourced from reference TRBV28 and TRBJ2-2, is DVKVTQSSRYLVKRTGEKVFLECVQDMDHENMFWYRQDPGLGLRLIYFSYDVKMKEKGDIPEGYSVSREKKERFSLILESASTNQTSMYLCARIQFPSLAGADTGELFFGEGSRLTVL.

The rearrangement joins TRBV15 to TRBJ1-1, with a tentative D call TRBD1 (6 bases). The germline gives CDR1 LNHNV, CDR2 YYDKDF (reference sequence). CDR3 length: 14 residues. V lost 5 bases and J 1 base, leaving 11 bases between the germline ends. The CDR3 nucleotides read TGTGCCACCAGCTTCGGGGGACAGAACACTGAAGCTTTCTTT. Encoded protein: CATSFGGQNTEAFF.

This clone occurred a few times. This CDR3 is CASSSTNSGANVLTF. The CDR3 DNA reads TGTGCCAGCAGCTCGACGAACTCTGGGGCCAACGTCCTGACTTTC. The chain recombines TRBV6-2 or TRBV6-3 with TRBJ2-6, with D uncertain. The germline CDR1 and CDR2 sequences are MNHEY and SVGEGT. CDR3 size: 15 residues. The V and J ends lost 6 bases and 0 bases respectively, with 9 bases between them.

J is TRBJ2-1 and V is TRBV24-1; a weak D match, TRBD1 (8 bases). Trimming removed 4 bases from V and 0 bases from J, with 21 bases in between. This CDR3 region has 19 residues. Germline V gene data show CDR1 as KGHDR and CDR2 as SFDVKD. CDR3 nucleotides: TGTGCCACCAGTGACCCGACAGGGGAGGGAATTGGCTCCTACAATGAGCAGTTCTTC. Protein product: CATSDPTGEGIGSYNEQFF.

The rearrangement uses TRBV4-3 and TRBJ2-1; D may correspond to TRBD1 or TRBD2 (5 bases each). The CDR3 totals 15 residues. The ends were cut back, 0 bases at V and 8 bases at J, with 14 bases in the middle. The V gene's germline CDR1 is LGHNA and CDR2 YSLEER. The chain's CDR3 is CASSQDRPGADEQFF. For the CDR3, the DNA is TGCGCCAGCAGCCAAGATAGGCCCGGGGCCGATGAGCAGTTCTTC.